The next 18 T cell receptor beta chains were all read from a single sample in a study of T cell repertoires in cytomegalovirus infection. TCRdb itself ran the reads through MiXCR, one entry per CDR3 protein. The repertoire holds some 800,000 distinct CDR3 sequences, around a third seen once, with under 15% in the top ten. Antigens for these TCRs are unknown. This sample comprised cultured CD8+ T cells from PBMCs, obtained from culture after CMV antigen stimulation. These TCRs come from a human donor in good health (CMV status not recorded). Some clones in this sample may be carry-over from other donors' samples.

This clonotype occurred a few times. The CDR3, as DNA: TGTGCCAGCAGTCACGACAGTAATGAGCAGTTCTTC. Residues: CASSHDSNEQFF. V is TRBV28 and J is TRBJ2-1; D may be TRBD1 (5 bases). The CDR3 spans 12 residues. Germline CDR1 is MDHEN and CDR2 is SYDVKM. V was clipped by 5 bases and J by 7 bases, with 9 bases between them.

The V call is TRBV6-5, the J call TRBJ1-2; D unclear. CDR1 and CDR2 from the germline V gene are MNHEY and SVGAGI. Deletions cut 0 bases from V and 1 base from J, with 15 bases between. This CDR3 comprises 17 residues. DNA of the CDR3: TGTGCCAGCAGTTACTCGCTTCTGGCAGGCGTTAACTATGGCTACACCTTC. It encodes CASSYSLLAGVNYGYTF.

This clonotype was counted only a few times. V is TRBV7-9 and J is TRBJ2-5, with 10 bases matching TRBD1. The CDR3 contains 15 residues. The V segment lost 4 bases and the J segment 7 bases; nucleotides outside the gene matches: 9. Germline-derived CDR1 and CDR2 are SEHNR and FQNEAQ (reference sequence). The CDR3 here is CASSSGTGEIGTQYF. The CDR3 DNA sequence: TGTGCCAGCAGCTCCGGGACAGGGGAAATCGGGACCCAGTACTTC.

The chain recombines TRBV11-1 with TRBJ2-2, with 12 bases lining up with TRBD2. CDR1 and CDR2 from the germline V gene are SGHAT and FQDESV (reference sequence). The CDR3 loop spans 15 amino acids. J gave up 9 bases and V 4 bases, and 6 bases lay outside the gene matches. In nucleotides, the CDR3 is TGTGCCAGCAGCTCTAGCGGGGGGGCCTTATGGGAGCTGTTTTTT. It yields the protein CASSSSGGALWELFF.

This clonotype was observed a handful of times. V is TRBV7-9 and J is TRBJ1-1; 10 bases agree with TRBD1. The CDR3 consists of 15 residues. V lost 4 bases, J lost 3 bases, and 5 bases stayed unmatched. CDR1 is SEHNR and CDR2 is FQNEAQ in the germline V gene (reference sequence). DNA of the CDR3: TGTGCCAGCAGCTCCCAAGGGACAGGGGACACTGAAGCTTTCTTT. It encodes CASSSQGTGDTEAFF.

This clonotype appeared a few times. J is TRBJ2-2 and V is TRBV6-6; 7 nucleotides match TRBD2. The CDR3 sequence is 13 residues long. CDR1 is MNHNY and CDR2 is SVGAGI in the germline V gene (reference sequence). V lost 6 bases and J lost 6; bases outside the gene matches: 4. The CDR3 nucleotides read TGTGCCAGCAGCCACGGGGGGTCCGGGGAGCTGTTTTTT. Protein sequence: CASSHGGSGELFF.

This chain joins TRBV19 and TRBJ2-1; D call uncertain. With 6 bases removed from V and 4 bases from J, the gap between germline ends came to 7 bases. The CDR3 length is 12 residues. The V gene's germline CDR1 is LNHDA and CDR2 SQIVND (reference sequence). The CDR3 nucleotides read TGTGCCAGTAGCGAATATTACAATGAGCAGTTCTTC. Translation: CASSEYYNEQFF.

The V and J genes are TRBV27 and TRBJ2-2, with 9 bases aligning to TRBD1. The CDR3 runs to 18 residues. V shed 0 bases, J shed 4 bases, and the junction held 9 bases outside the gene matches. Looked up from germline, CDR1 is MNHEY and CDR2 is SMNVEV (reference sequence). The CDR3 DNA reads TGTGCCAGCAGTTTATCTGGGGACAGGGTTTTTGTCACCGGGGAGCTGTTTTTT. Translation: CASSLSGDRVFVTGELFF.

This clonotype was detected once. The rearrangement links TRBV5-1 to TRBJ1-5; 7 positions agree with TRBD1. The germline V gene encodes CDR1 SGHRS and CDR2 YFSETQ. The CDR3 extends over 16 amino acids. V lost 1 base, J lost 0 bases, and 4 bases stayed unmatched. CDR3 region: CASSLTGQNSNQPQHF. The CDR3 bases are TGCGCCAGCAGCTTGACGGGACAGAATAGCAATCAGCCCCAGCATTTT.

The chain combines TRBV6-2 or TRBV6-3 with TRBJ2-1; TRBD2 agrees at 8 bases. The V gene end was trimmed by 6 bases and the J gene end by 3 bases; junction bases not matched to a gene: 16. CDR1 MNHEY and CDR2 SVGEGT come from the germline V gene. CDR3 length: 18 amino acids. CDR3 amino acids: CASRPSYGGGSLYNEQFF. For the CDR3, the DNA is TGTGCCAGCAGACCTAGTTACGGGGGGGGCAGCCTCTACAATGAGCAGTTCTTC.

This clonotype was seen a few times. The V call is TRBV6-6, the J call TRBJ2-7, with a weak D call TRBD1 (6 bases). In germline, CDR1 is MNHNY, CDR2 SVGAGI (reference sequence). This CDR3 comprises 14 residues. V was trimmed by 6 bases and J by 2 bases, leaving 14 bases between them. The CDR3 spells CASSNRDLAYEQYF. The CDR3 region has the DNA TGTGCCAGCAGCAACAGGGATCTTGCCTACGAGCAGTACTTC.

This sequence joins TRBV4-2 and TRBJ2-2; no firm D call. The CDR3 length is 13 residues. In germline, CDR1 is LGHNA, CDR2 YNFKEQ. V lost 8 bases and J 5 bases, leaving 12 bases between the germline ends. CDR3 sequence (DNA): TGTGCCAGCGGCCTCACTGAAACCGGGGAGCTGTTTTTT. It specifies CASGLTETGELFF.

The gene calls are TRBV14 and TRBJ1-1; possible D gene TRBD1, 6 bases. This CDR3 has 16 residues. Per germline, CDR1 SGHDN and CDR2 FVKESK. Trimming pared 1 base from V and 0 bases from J, leaving 12 bases between. The CDR3 here is CASSQVTGSMNTEAFF. In DNA, the CDR3 is TGTGCCAGCAGCCAAGTTACAGGGAGCATGAACACTGAAGCTTTCTTT.

This clonotype was detected a few times. This chain connects TRBV27 to TRBJ2-3, with TRBD1 identical over 7 bases. The length of the CDR3 is 15 residues. Germline V lookup: CDR1 MNHEY, CDR2 SMNVEV (reference sequence). With V trimmed by 5 bases and J by 2 bases, 7 bases remained unmatched. The CDR3 sequence: CASSRRDRFTDTQYF. As DNA, the CDR3 is TGTGCCAGCAGTCGCCGGGACAGATTCACAGATACGCAGTATTTT.

V and J are TRBV7-4 and TRBJ1-2; D might be TRBD1 (5 bases). V lost 2 bases to trimming and J lost 6 bases, with 19 bases between them. The CDR3 is 16 residues long. Looked up from germline, CDR1 is SGHVT and CDR2 is SQSDAQ. The CDR3 nucleotides are TGTGCCAGCAGCTTACCCCTTGGGGTGGGGCAGGATGGCTACACCTTC. Translation: CASSLPLGVGQDGYTF.

This clonotype was counted between two and nine times. This sequence joins TRBV6-2 or TRBV6-3 and TRBJ1-5; a weak D match, TRBD1 (5 bases). CDR3 length: 15 residues. V lost 6 bases, J lost 0 bases, and 12 bases lay in between. Germline V gene data show CDR1 as MNHEY and CDR2 as SVGEGT. The CDR3 loop is CASSSGAVSNQPQHF. CDR3 nucleotide sequence: TGTGCCAGCAGCTCCGGGGCAGTTAGCAATCAGCCCCAGCATTTT.

The chain couples TRBV12-5 to TRBJ2-1; 8 nucleotides line up with TRBD2. Germline V gene data show CDR1 as LGHNT and CDR2 as FRNRAP. The V and J ends lost 3 bases and 8 bases, in that order; junction bases with no gene match: 12. The CDR3 is made up of 16 amino acids. CDR3 in DNA: TGTGCTAGTGGTTTTGCAGGCGGGGGGCCGTCCGATGAGCAGTTCTTC. Protein product: CASGFAGGGPSDEQFF.

V usage is TRBV18 and J usage is TRBJ2-4; the match to TRBD1 covers 7 bases. The germline gives CDR1 KGHSH, CDR2 LQKENI. The CDR3 is 15 amino acids. Germline trimming cut 2 bases from V and 4 bases from J; bases unmatched to any gene: 5. CDR3 amino acids: CASSPRAGGKNIQYF. CDR3 in DNA: TGTGCCAGCTCACCAAGGGCAGGGGGAAAAAACATTCAGTACTTC.